The T cell receptor beta chain described here comes from a study of CD8 T cells in Susac syndrome (dated by TCRdb to the late 2010s). Background for the entire study: Among the sequenced Susac syndrome patients, five or six had clinically active disease and 8 or 9 were in clinical remission. At blood withdrawal, Susac syndrome patients were therapy-naive, treated with corticosteroids (with IVIg additionally given to some), or treated with IVIg alone. Whether CD8+ T cell activation and differentiation in Susac syndrome was antigen driven was tested using repertoire sequencing. The study compared CD8+ T cell repertoire clonality among roughly eleven healthy donors, approximately 14 Susac syndrome patients and fewer than 19 multiple sclerosis patients. Points the paper makes about the study in general: Roughly 17 and five Susac-specific public clones were found in the total CD8+ and CD8+ TEMRA repertoires, respectively. Clonal expansion was observed in Susac syndrome CD8+ repertoires, with the highest expansion in CD8+ TEMRA cells and greater expansion in clinically active than in remitting patients. The TCR sequencing and HLA analysis was acknowledged to have included a relatively small number of individuals.

Regarding this clonotype: Its antigen remains unidentified. Base quality data are lacking; no much larger clone is found one base away.

Peripheral blood CD8+ and CD4+ T cells from healthy donors, Susac syndrome patients and multiple sclerosis patients were profiled by high-throughput TCR beta sequencing. Susac syndrome patients met recently defined diagnostic criteria for definite or probable disease. Bulk CD8+ and CD4+ T cells were purified by magnetic negative isolation, while CD8+ TEMRA cells were enriched using FACS. Blood was drawn into EDTA tubes, processed within 24 hours, and PBMCs were isolated by density gradient centrifugation. PBMCs intended for TCR sequencing were cryopreserved in liquid nitrogen and thawed later in a water bath at 37 degrees C. A purity of at least 90% was achieved for sorted or isolated CD4+, CD8+ and CD8+ TEMRA cells. The germline V gene encodes CDR1 ENHRY and CDR2 SYGVKD. From its cysteine to its phenylalanine, the CDR3 spans 11 amino acids. The sequence is cut down to CDR3 DNA, 33 bases in frame from base 1. Ends trimmed: V by 11 bases, J by 7 bases; bases unmatched to a gene: 5.

RNA was extracted with the RNeasy kit and about 0.5 to 1 ug was reverse transcribed using random hexamers. The immunoSEQ multiplex PCR assay, which covers 54 Vbeta and 13 Jbeta segments, was used to amplify TCR beta CDR3 regions. PCR amplification bias was corrected by using a synthetic template baseline for primer optimization and computational correction. Per the original workflow: Reads were annotated to V, D and J genes per IMGT and analyzed with immunoSEQ Analyzer, keeping only productive sequences. To calculate clonality, Shannon entropy was normalized by log2 of the number of productive unique sequences and then subtracted from one. For each patient and control, public and private clones were evaluated among the 100 most prevalent clones. Clones were defined as Susac-specific if absent from the healthy and MS cohorts, from around 1,000 published viral clones and from other ImmuneACCESS disease sequences. The public reads were run again by TCRdb, first through fastp at Q25 and then through MiXCR, and only productive beta chains were kept. Identical CDR3 protein sequences are pooled into one entry, listed with their most common genes and DNA. TCRdb's processing, not the authors', yielded these V and J calls. Counted in this sample were around 170,000 distinct CDR3 sequences; 95% of them appeared once. Less than 0.2% of the sample is held by the ten biggest clonotypes.

The TCR comes from a human donor with Susac syndrome. The sequenced material came from CD8+ T cells from PBMCs. Rearrangement joined TRBV10-3 to TRBJ2-1, and TRBD2 matches 7 of the central bases. CDR3 protein: CAVGGRNEQFF. The nucleotide sequence reads TGTGCCGTCGGGGGGAGGAATGAGCAGTTCTTC.